The 7 T cell receptor beta chains listed next were all sequenced from one sample in a study of cytomegalovirus exposure and HLA in healthy donors (dated by TCRdb to the late 2010s). Library prep was done by the immunoSEQ multiplex PCR assay. For the multiplex PCR, a mixture combining 60 forward primers for TCR Vbeta segments and 13 reverse primers for TCR Jbeta segments was used. TCRdb re-hosts the immuneACCESS table, in-frame sequences only. Its copies lack some clones; in the studies checked, an unresolved V gene accounts for under half of them, and the cause for the rest is not known. The sample records over 85,000 clones, around 82% of which are singletons. The top ten clones comprise roughly 3% of the sample. Sequenced: PBMCs. These receptors were obtained from a man aged 40-49 years in good health and CMV-seronegative.

This clone occurred once. The V and J genes are TRBV27 and TRBJ1-5; 11 bases line up with TRBD1. The V and J ends lost 7 bases and 3 bases, in that order; junction bases with no gene match: 8. The germline CDR1 and CDR2 sequences are MNHEY and SMNVEV (reference sequence). CDR3 length equals 16 residues. In nucleotides, the CDR3 is TGTGCCAGCAAAGCCGGGACAGGGGGATTCAATCAGCCCCAGCATTTT. Protein product: CASKAGTGGFNQPQHF.

This chain connects TRBV30 to TRBJ1-4; D is unresolved. Germline V gene data show CDR1 as GTSNPN and CDR2 as SVGIG (reference sequence). The length of the CDR3 is 13 residues. The DNA of the CDR3 is TGTGCTTTAGCCCGGGCAACTAATGAAAAACTGTTTTTT. This codes for CALARATNEKLFF.

CDR3 sequence: CAVRTGQETQYF. CDR3 in DNA: TGTGCCGTCCGGACAGGACAAGAGACCCAGTACTTC. V and J are TRBV7-9 and TRBJ2-5; 7 bases line up with TRBD1. The germline CDR1 and CDR2 sequences are SEHNR and FQNEAQ (reference sequence). This CDR3 comprises 12 residues. V shed 11 bases and J 2 bases; nucleotides not matched to a gene: 5.

About this clone itself: Other DNA sequences from this sample encode an identical CDR3 as well. The DNA of the CDR3 is TGTGCCTGGAGTCGACAGGGGAATCAGCCCCAGCATTTT. Residues: CAWSRQGNQPQHF. The chain has TRBV30 and TRBJ1-5, with 8 bases aligning to TRBD1. Trimming removed 2 bases from V and 4 bases from J; junction bases left unmatched: 1. The CDR3 extends over 13 amino acids. CDR1 and CDR2 from the germline V gene are GTSNPN and SVGIG (reference sequence). The variable domain in full, completed from reference TRBV30 and TRBJ1-5, reads SQTIHQWPATLVQPVGSPLSLECTVEGTSNPNLYWYRQAAGRGLQLLFYSVGIGQISSEVPQNLSASRPQDRQFILSSKKLLLSDSGFYLCAWSRQGNQPQHFGDGTRLSIL.

This sequence joins TRBV2 and TRBJ1-5; 10 bases are a match to TRBD1. Germline values: CDR1 SNHLY, CDR2 FYNNEI. V lost 6 bases to trimming and J lost 2 bases; unmatched junction nucleotides: 1. CDR3 size: 14 residues. The CDR3 DNA sequence: TGTGCCAGCAGGGGGACAGGGGGCAATCAGCCCCAGCATTTT. Translating gives CASRGTGGNQPQHF. Combining the CDR3 with reference TRBV2 and TRBJ1-5 gives the whole variable domain EPEVTQTPSHQVTQMGQEVILRCVPISNHLYFYWYRQILGQKVEFLVSFYNNEISEKSEIFDDQFSVERPDGSNFTLKIRSTKLEDSAMYFCASRGTGGNQPQHFGDGTRLSIL.

CDR3: CASRPPGLTYNEQFF. The CDR3 DNA reads as TGTGCCAGCAGGCCCCCGGGACTGACCTACAATGAGCAGTTCTTC. The chain carries TRBV7-2 and TRBJ2-1; tentative D call: TRBD2 (6 bases). CDR3 length: 15 amino acids. Trimming pared 6 bases from V and 2 bases from J, leaving 14 bases between. Germline V lookup: CDR1 SGHTA, CDR2 FQGNSA.

V gene TRBV27 combines with J gene TRBJ2-7; TRBD2 matches at 12 bases. Germline CDR1 reads MNHEY; CDR2 reads SMNVEV (reference sequence). The CDR3 contains 16 residues. V dropped 3 bases and J dropped 0; count of bases not matched to a gene: 3. The DNA for the CDR3 is TGTGCCAGCAGTTTTACTAGCGGGAGGACCTCCTACGAGCAGTACTTC. Translating gives CASSFTSGRTSYEQYF.